This TCR beta chain was identified in a study of T cells expressing NK-cell markers. Study-level background: Sorted CD3+CD56-NKG2C+, CD3+CD56+NKG2C- and CD3+CD56+NKG2C+ T cells were the source of the TCR beta repertoires. Of eight sequenced donors, seven were HCMV-seropositive and one HCMV-seronegative.

After re-calling the 5' RACE reads, TCRdb lists one entry per CDR3 protein, DNA absent. The table for this sample gives 140,000 or so distinct CDR3 sequences. A remark on this clonotype: The antigen is not known.

Study results and caveats: Several of the donors carried dominant NKG2C+ clonotypes that took up roughly 1.0-7.0% of their CD8+ T cells.

CDR1 is SGHRS and CDR2 is YFSETQ in the germline V gene. The CDR3 consists of 16 residues. The V and J genes are TRBV5-1 and TRBJ2-6; TCRdb gives TRBD1 as the D gene, but with no DNA this cannot be confirmed. The TCR originated in a man aged 18-30 years in good health. Material: blood T cells: a sorted CD56 or NKG2C T cell subset, CD4+ or CD8+ T cells, or bulk PBMC T cells (not recorded which). The CDR3 loop is CASSLEGGYGANVLTF. Combining the CDR3 with reference TRBV5-1 and TRBJ2-6 gives the whole variable domain KAGVTQTPRYLIKTRGQQVTLSCSPISGHRSVSWYQQTPGQGLQFLFEYFSETQRNKGNFPGRFSGRQFSNSRSEMNVSTLELGDSALYLCASSLEGGYGANVLTFGAGSRLTVL.